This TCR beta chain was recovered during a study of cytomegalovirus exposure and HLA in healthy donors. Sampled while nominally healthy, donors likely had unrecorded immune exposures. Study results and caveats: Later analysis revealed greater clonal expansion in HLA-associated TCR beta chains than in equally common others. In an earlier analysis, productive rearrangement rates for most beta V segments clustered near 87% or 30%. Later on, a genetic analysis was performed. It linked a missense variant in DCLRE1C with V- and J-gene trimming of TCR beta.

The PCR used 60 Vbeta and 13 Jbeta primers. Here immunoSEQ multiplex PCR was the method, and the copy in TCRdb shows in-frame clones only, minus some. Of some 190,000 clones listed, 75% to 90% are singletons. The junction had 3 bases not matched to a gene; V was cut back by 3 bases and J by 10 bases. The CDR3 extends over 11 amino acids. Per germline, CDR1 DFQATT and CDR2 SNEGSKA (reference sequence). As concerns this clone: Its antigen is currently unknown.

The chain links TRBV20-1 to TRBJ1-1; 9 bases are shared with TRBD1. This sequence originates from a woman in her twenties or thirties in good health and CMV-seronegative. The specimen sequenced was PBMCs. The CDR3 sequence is CSARQQGAAFF. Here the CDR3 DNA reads TGCAGTGCTAGGCAACAGGGGGCAGCTTTCTTT.